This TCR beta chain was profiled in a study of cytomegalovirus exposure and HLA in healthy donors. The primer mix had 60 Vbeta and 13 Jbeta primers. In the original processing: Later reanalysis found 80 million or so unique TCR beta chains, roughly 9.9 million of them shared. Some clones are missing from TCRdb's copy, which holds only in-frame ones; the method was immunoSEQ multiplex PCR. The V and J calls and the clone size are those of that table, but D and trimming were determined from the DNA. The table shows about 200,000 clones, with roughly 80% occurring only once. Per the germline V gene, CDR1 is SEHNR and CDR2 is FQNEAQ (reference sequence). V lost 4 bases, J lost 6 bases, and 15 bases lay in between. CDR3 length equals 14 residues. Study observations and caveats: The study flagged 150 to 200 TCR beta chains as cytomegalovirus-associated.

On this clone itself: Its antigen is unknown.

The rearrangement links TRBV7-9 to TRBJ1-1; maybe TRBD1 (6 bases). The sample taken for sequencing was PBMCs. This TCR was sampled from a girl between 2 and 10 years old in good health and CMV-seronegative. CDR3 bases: TGTGCCAGCAGCTCACCAACAGGGAGGGCTGAAGCTTTCTTT. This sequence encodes CASSSPTGRAEAFF.